This T cell receptor beta chain was documented in a study of identifying expanded T cells in peripheral blood. Findings and caveats of the study: Differentially abundant clones: roughly 1.3 between replicates, approximately 15 at roughly 13 days, over 18 at four. Across healthy donors, higher total template counts meant significantly greater roughly 2-week count variance.

Germline-derived CDR1 and CDR2 are SGHRS and YFSETQ. Trimming took off 0 bases at V and 3 bases at J, with 12 bases between the two ends. CDR3 length equals 15 residues. Healthy donors had no documented immune events, such as infections, while sampled. TCRdb's table, derived via immunoSEQ multiplex PCR, lists solely in-frame clones and lacks some. The data show around 78,000 clones, 70% to 90% seen once. With respect to this clone: The antigen is undetermined.

The sample consisted of blood. This rearrangement joins TRBV5-1 to TRBJ2-5; D is unresolved. This clonotype was obtained from a person between 18 and 75 years old in good health. The CDR3 region is CASSLVGSEEETQYF. CDR3 in DNA: TGCGCCAGCAGCTTGGTCGGCTCCGAGGAAGAGACCCAGTACTTC.